This passage covers 18 T cell receptor beta chains from one sample sequenced in a study of identical twins. TCRdb fed the 5' RACE reads into MiXCR, producing one record per CDR3 protein. Here the sample spans about 150,000 distinct CDR3 sequences, roughly 3.5% being singletons. The specimen sequenced was memory T cells sorted from blood. The receptors stem from a man between 18 and 35 years old in good health.

This clonotype was detected many times. V is TRBV5-5 and J is TRBJ2-1; D ambiguous. This CDR3 spans 15 amino acids. V shed 3 bases and J shed 6 bases, with 16 bases lying between them. Per the germline V gene, CDR1 is SGHKS and CDR2 is YYEKEE (reference sequence). The CDR3 region has the DNA TGTGCCAGCAGCTCGTTCGGCGCCTCAAGCAATGAGCAGTTCTTC. Translated: CASSSFGASSNEQFF.

In this sample, this clonotype turned up many times. The chain has TRBV11-2 and TRBJ2-2; TRBD2 aligns across 11 bases. Trimming took 3 bases from V and 2 from J; bases not matched to a gene: 11. This CDR3 comprises 19 residues. The germline CDR1 and CDR2 sequences are SGHAT and FQNNGV. The CDR3 DNA is TGTGCCAGCAGCTTTCAAGCCCTTCGACTAGCGGGAAACACCGGGGAGCTGTTTTTT. Translated, it gives CASSFQALRLAGNTGELFF.

This clonotype was seen repeatedly, ten times or more. J is TRBJ2-1 and V is TRBV5-1, with D perhaps matching TRBD2 (5 bases). Germline V gene sequence: CDR1 SGHRS, CDR2 YFSETQ. The V and J ends lost 5 bases and 6 bases respectively, with 15 bases between them. The CDR3 covers 14 residues. The CDR3 sequence: CASSQDSGFNEQFF. As DNA, the CDR3 is TGCGCCAGCAGTCAAGACTCGGGGTTCAATGAGCAGTTCTTC.

At least ten counts were recorded for this clonotype. The chain recombines TRBV6-2 or TRBV6-3 with TRBJ2-4; 8 bases match TRBD2. Trimming took 6 bases from V and 1 from J; bases not matched to a gene: 11. This CDR3 has 17 residues. Germline-derived CDR1 and CDR2 are MNHEY and SVGEGT. CDR3 in DNA: TGTGCCAGCAGCGACATTGGACTAGCCGGGGCCAAAAACATTCAGTACTTC. This gives the protein CASSDIGLAGAKNIQYF.

This clonotype was observed at least ten times. This chain joins TRBV19 and TRBJ2-2; D may be TRBD1 (6 bases). The CDR3 is 15 residues long. In germline, CDR1 is LNHDA, CDR2 SQIVND (reference sequence). V gave up 6 bases and J gave up 4 bases, with 15 bases separating them. This chain's CDR3 is CASRRGQRGTGELFF. DNA for the CDR3: TGTGCCAGTAGAAGGGGACAACGGGGCACCGGGGAGCTGTTTTTT. The full variable domain, rest sourced from reference TRBV19 and TRBJ2-2, is DGGITQSPKYLFRKEGQNVTLSCEQNLNHDAMYWYRQDPGQGLRLIYYSQIVNDFQKGDIAEGYSVSREKKESFPLTVTSAQKNPTAFYLCASRRGQRGTGELFFGEGSRLTVL.

This clonotype was picked up many times. The genes are TRBV11-2 and TRBJ2-3, with TRBD2 as a possible D gene (5 bases). The CDR3 has 16 amino acids. V was pared by 4 bases and J by 6 bases, with 20 bases between. Germline CDR1 and CDR2: SGHAT and FQNNGV. The CDR3 here is CASSSGLTWGPDTQYF. DNA of the CDR3: TGTGCCAGCAGCTCAGGACTTACCTGGGGTCCTGATACGCAGTATTTT.

This clonotype occurred many times. V is TRBV9 and J is TRBJ2-1, with D unclear. The V and J ends lost 0 bases and 7 bases respectively, with 8 bases between them. Germline loops: CDR1 SGDLS, CDR2 YYNGEE. The CDR3 has 13 amino acids. This chain's CDR3 is CASSVARANEQFF. The DNA for the CDR3 is TGTGCCAGCAGCGTAGCTCGGGCGAATGAGCAGTTCTTC.

There are many counts of this clonotype. The rearrangement uses TRBV11-2 and TRBJ2-6; 10 bases fit TRBD1. After removal of 5 bases from V and 3 bases from J, the junction contained 13 bases not matched to a gene. The CDR3 is made up of 19 amino acids. The V gene's germline CDR1 is SGHAT and CDR2 FQNNGV. The CDR3 reads CASSPFDRGLGGGANVLTF. The CDR3 nucleotides are TGTGCCAGCAGCCCCTTTGACAGGGGGCTAGGCGGTGGGGCCAACGTCCTGACTTTC.

This clonotype was recorded many times. This chain connects TRBV27 to TRBJ2-7; 9 bases fit TRBD2. Germline CDR1 and CDR2: MNHEY and SMNVEV (reference sequence). The CDR3 covers 16 residues. The V segment lost 3 bases and the J segment 0 bases; nucleotides outside the gene matches: 6. CDR3 in DNA: TGTGCCAGCAGTTTTAATAGACTAGCGGACTCCTACGAGCAGTACGTC. Translation gives CASSFNRLADSYEQYV.

This clonotype was seen ten or more times. The V call is TRBV10-3, the J call TRBJ2-3; D gene uncertain. This CDR3 is 13 amino acids long. V dropped 3 bases and J dropped 6 bases, with 10 bases sitting between them. CDR1 is ENHRY, CDR2 SYGVKD, per germline. CDR3 loop: CAISDSVADTQYF. The CDR3, as DNA: TGTGCCATCAGTGATTCGGTTGCGGATACGCAGTATTTT.

This clonotype was detected ten times or more. The chain links TRBV25-1 to TRBJ2-3, with D possibly TRBD2 on 6 matching bases. The V end was cut by 6 bases, the J end by 4 bases, with 8 bases between. The CDR3 has 12 amino acids. CDR1 MGHDK and CDR2 SYGVNS come from the germline V gene. CDR3 sequence reads: CASRGGSDTQYF. In DNA form, the CDR3 reads TGTGCCAGCAGGGGGGGTTCAGATACGCAGTATTTT.

This clonotype was counted at least ten times. This chain joins TRBV12-3 or TRBV12-4 and TRBJ2-6; D perhaps matches TRBD2 (5 bases). CDR3 length: 16 amino acids. V lost 6 bases to trimming and J lost 2 bases, with 14 bases between them. The DNA of the CDR3 is TGTGCCAGCAGCCCAAATCGGGGTGCTGGGGCCAACGTCCTGACTTTC. Protein: CASSPNRGAGANVLTF.

The sample holds many counts of this clonotype. The chain has TRBV3-1 and TRBJ1-1; possible D gene TRBD1, 6 bases. V dropped 1 base and J dropped 3 bases, with 21 bases sitting between them. Germline-derived CDR1 and CDR2 are LGHDT and YNNKEL (reference sequence). The CDR3 is 18 residues long. The CDR3 coding sequence is TGTGCCAGCAGCCAAGTTCTATTAAGCAGGGGAGATTACACTGAAGCTTTCTTT. Protein product: CASSQVLLSRGDYTEAFF.

This clonotype was detected ten times or more. The chain uses TRBV4-3 and TRBJ2-7; maybe TRBD1 (9 bases). The CDR3 is 19 amino acids. The germline V gene encodes CDR1 LGHNA and CDR2 YSLEER. The V gene lost 0 bases and the J gene lost 1 base, with 22 bases spanning the gap. CDR3 in amino acids: CASSQDFGQGSGSSYEQYF. DNA of the CDR3: TGCGCCAGCAGCCAAGATTTCGGACAGGGGAGCGGGAGTTCCTACGAGCAGTACTTC.

This clonotype was seen ten or more times. The junction does not match germline at one end; this may be a read error. The chain uses TRBV20-1 and TRBJ2-7, with 7 bases lining up with TRBD1. The germline CDR1 and CDR2 sequences are DFQATT and SNEGSKA (reference sequence). The CDR3 length is 13 residues. The CDR3 DNA reads as TGCAGTGCTCGAGACAGGGTAAGCTACGAGCAGTACTTC. Protein sequence: CSARDRVSYEQYF.

This clonotype occurred many times. This rearrangement joins TRBV10-3 to TRBJ2-1; no firm D call. Trimming took off 3 bases at V and 9 bases at J, with 6 bases between the two ends. This CDR3 is 11 amino acids long. Per germline, CDR1 ENHRY and CDR2 SYGVKD. The CDR3 is CAISELGEQFF. The CDR3 coding sequence is TGTGCCATCAGTGAACTGGGTGAGCAGTTCTTC.

This clonotype appeared many times. The V and J genes are TRBV5-6 and TRBJ2-5, with TRBD2 matching 14 bases. Trimming removed 4 bases from V and 5 bases from J; junction bases left unmatched: 7. CDR3 length: 16 amino acids. Germline-derived CDR1 and CDR2 are SGHDT and YYEEEE. CDR3 in DNA: TGTGCCAGCAGCCCTGGGACTAGCGGGAGTGGGGAGACCCAGTACTTC. Translated, it gives CASSPGTSGSGETQYF.

Many counts were recorded for this clonotype. The gene calls are TRBV14 and TRBJ2-7; the match to TRBD1 covers 7 bases. The CDR3 loop spans 14 amino acids. V was clipped by 4 bases and J by 3 bases; unmatched bases: 6. From germline, CDR1 is SGHDN and CDR2 FVKESK. CDR3 nucleotide sequence: TGTGCCAGCAGCCTGAGGGACAGCCGCTACGAGCAGTACTTC. Protein product: CASSLRDSRYEQYF.